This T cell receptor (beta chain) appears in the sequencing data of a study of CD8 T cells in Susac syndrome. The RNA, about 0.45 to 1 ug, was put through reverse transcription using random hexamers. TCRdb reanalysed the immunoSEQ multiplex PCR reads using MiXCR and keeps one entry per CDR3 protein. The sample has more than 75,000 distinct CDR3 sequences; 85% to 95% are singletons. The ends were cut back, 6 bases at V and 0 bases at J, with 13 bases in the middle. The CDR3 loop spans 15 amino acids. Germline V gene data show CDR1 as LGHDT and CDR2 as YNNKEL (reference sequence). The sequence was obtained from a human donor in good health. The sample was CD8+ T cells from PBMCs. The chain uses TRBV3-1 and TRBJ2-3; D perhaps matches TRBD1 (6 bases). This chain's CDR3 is CASSLQGPSTDTQYF. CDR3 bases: TGTGCCAGCAGTCTACAGGGACCTAGCACAGATACGCAGTATTTT.